The 25 T cell receptor beta chains given below trace back to one sample, sequenced in a study of T cell responses to AZD1222 COVID-19 vaccine. Profiling relied on immunoSEQ multiplex PCR, and the TCRdb table lists in-frame clones only, not all of them. The sample consists of roughly 96,000 clones, roughly 90% of them appearing once. The material sequenced was peripheral blood, taken on day 0 of AZD1222 vaccination. The receptors derive from an adult in good health.

This rearrangement joins TRBV7-2 to TRBJ2-7; D unresolved. This CDR3 spans 15 amino acids. V was clipped by 4 bases and J by 2 bases, with 15 bases between them. CDR1 is SGHTA and CDR2 is FQGNSA in the germline V gene. CDR3 amino acids: CASSSGLSRAYEQYF. The CDR3 bases are TGTGCCAGCAGCTCCGGTTTAAGTCGCGCCTACGAGCAGTACTTC.

The genes are TRBV6-2 or TRBV6-3 and TRBJ1-5; a weak D match, TRBD1 (6 bases). V lost 2 bases and J 2 bases, leaving 13 bases between the germline ends. The CDR3 covers 16 residues. CDR1 is MNHEY and CDR2 is SVGEGT in the germline V gene. The CDR3, as DNA: TGTGCCAGCAGTTACAACACACAGGGAGGCAATCAGCCCCAGCATTTT. Translated, it gives CASSYNTQGGNQPQHF.

This clone was picked up a small number of times. The chain recombines TRBV6-4 with TRBJ2-1; possibly TRBD2 for D (6 bases). Trimming took 0 bases from V and 5 from J, leaving 11 bases between them. The CDR3 has 15 amino acids. Germline V gene sequence: CDR1 MRHNA, CDR2 SNTAGT. CDR3: CASSDSRGGNNEQFF. The CDR3 DNA follows: TGTGCCAGCAGTGACTCGCGGGGAGGCAACAATGAGCAGTTCTTC.

This chain uses TRBV19 with TRBJ1-4; tentatively, D is TRBD1 (6 bases). In germline, CDR1 is LNHDA, CDR2 SQIVND (reference sequence). The CDR3 extends over 15 amino acids. V was trimmed by 5 bases and J by 2 bases, leaving 12 bases between them. CDR3 protein: CASSRRRGTNEKLFF. The CDR3 DNA reads as TGTGCCAGTAGTCGAAGAAGGGGGACTAATGAAAAACTGTTTTTT.

This chain links TRBV28 with TRBJ1-5; tentatively, D is TRBD1 (5 bases). V dropped 9 bases and J dropped 4 bases, with 19 bases sitting between them. The CDR3 has 15 amino acids. Germline V gene sequence: CDR1 MDHEN, CDR2 SYDVKM. CDR3 loop: CASKIGGWKNQPQHF. DNA for the CDR3: TGTGCCAGTAAGATCGGGGGATGGAAAAATCAGCCCCAGCATTTT.

V usage is TRBV28 and J usage is TRBJ1-4; D is undetermined. The CDR3 sequence is 13 residues long. Trimming took 3 bases from V and 6 from J, leaving 8 bases between them. CDR1 and CDR2 (germline): MDHEN, SYDVKM. CDR3 loop: CASSLSNDEKLFF. As DNA, the CDR3 is TGTGCCAGCAGTTTGAGCAATGATGAAAAACTGTTTTTT.

This chain connects TRBV27 to TRBJ1-1, with D possibly matching TRBD1 (5 bases). CDR1 is MNHEY, CDR2 SMNVEV, per germline (reference sequence). Trimming shortened V by 0 bases and J by 3 bases, and 11 bases separated the two germline ends. The CDR3 is 15 amino acids. The CDR3, as DNA: TGTGCCAGCAGTTTATCCACAGGAGGTCACACTGAAGCTTTCTTT. Its translation: CASSLSTGGHTEAFF.

The rearrangement joins TRBV3-1 (or the pseudogene TRBV3-2) to TRBJ2-7, with TRBD2 as a possible D gene (7 bases). The V and J ends lost 4 bases and 0 bases respectively, with 16 bases between them. This CDR3 contains 16 residues. Germline assignment: CDR1 LGHDT and CDR2 YNNKEL (reference sequence). The CDR3 sequence: CASSLLRGGSSYEQYF. CDR3 nucleotides: TGTGCCAGCAGCCTACTCAGGGGCGGGAGCTCCTACGAGCAGTACTTC.

V is TRBV4-3 and J is TRBJ2-5, with no clear D. Trimming stripped 2 bases from V and 5 bases from J, with 9 bases between. Germline V gene sequence: CDR1 LGHNA, CDR2 YSLEER. The CDR3 is 13 residues long. CDR3: CASSQNIAETQYF. CDR3 in DNA: TGCGCCAGCAGCCAAAACATTGCGGAGACCCAGTACTTC.

The chain combines TRBV28 with TRBJ1-6; 7 bases fit TRBD1. CDR3 length: 14 amino acids. Per the germline V gene, CDR1 is MDHEN and CDR2 is SYDVKM. V dropped 6 bases and J dropped 5; count of bases not matched to a gene: 4. CDR3 residues: CASRYRGDNSPLHF. The DNA for the CDR3 is TGTGCCAGCAGGTACAGGGGCGATAATTCACCCCTCCACTTT.

The DNA for the CDR3 is TGCGCCAGCAGCCAAGCCCGGACAGGCTACTACGAGCAGTACTTC. Translating it yields CASSQARTGYYEQYF. The J gene is TRBJ2-7, the V gene TRBV4-3, with 7 bases lining up with TRBD1. The CDR3 extends over 15 amino acids. Germline V gene lookup returns CDR1 LGHNA and CDR2 YSLEER. Losses at the gene ends were 1 base for V and 3 bases for J; bases not matched to a gene: 6.

This chain joins TRBV6-6 and TRBJ2-7; D is uncertain. Deletions cut 5 bases from V and 0 bases from J, with 11 bases between. The CDR3 has 14 amino acids. Per the germline V gene, CDR1 is MNHNY and CDR2 is SVGAGI (reference sequence). The CDR3 protein is CASSPTLSSYEQYF. The DNA of the CDR3 is TGTGCCAGCAGTCCGACATTAAGCTCCTACGAGCAGTACTTC.

This clone was seen a few times. The rearrangement links TRBV6-6 to TRBJ2-7; TRBD1 matches at 11 bases. The J segment lost 3 bases and the V segment lost 4 bases, leaving 5 bases of the junction unmatched. The germline V gene has CDR1 MNHNY and CDR2 SVGAGI (reference sequence). CDR3 size: 15 residues. CDR3 sequence: CASSLSGTGGYEQYF. Written as DNA, the CDR3 is TGTGCCAGCAGTTTGTCCGGGACAGGGGGCTACGAGCAGTACTTC.

The V call is TRBV5-6, the J call TRBJ2-7; D might be TRBD1 (6 bases). The CDR3 runs 11 residues. With 2 bases removed from V and 6 bases from J, the gap between germline ends came to 6 bases. Germline V gives CDR1 SGHDT, CDR2 YYEEEE. The DNA for the CDR3 is TGTGCCAGCAGCTTACAGGGCGAGCAGTACTTC. Amino acids: CASSLQGEQYF.

CDR3 sequence reads: CAWGIGGSSYNSPLHF. Here the CDR3 DNA reads TGTGCCTGGGGGATCGGCGGGAGCTCCTATAATTCACCCCTCCACTTT. The rearrangement joins TRBV30 to TRBJ1-6, with unresolved D. Germline CDR1 is GTSNPN and CDR2 is SVGIG (reference sequence). The CDR3 consists of 16 residues. V gave up 5 bases and J gave up 0 bases, with 14 bases separating them.

The table lists this clone with a few counts. The chain has TRBV15 and TRBJ1-2; TRBD1 is a possible D gene (6 bases). Germline V gene lookup returns CDR1 LNHNV and CDR2 YYDKDF (reference sequence). Trimming took 0 bases from V and 6 from J, leaving 14 bases between them. This CDR3 is built from 15 residues. CDR3 DNA sequence: TGTGCCACCAGCAGAGATAGGGGGGAAATGCATGGCTACACCTTC. Encoded protein: CATSRDRGEMHGYTF.

The V and J genes are TRBV21-1 and TRBJ1-5; TRBD1, as called in the table, went unchecked against the DNA. TRBV21-1 is a listed pseudogene. The CDR3 covers 18 residues. CDR3 bases: TGTGCCAGCAGCACCGACTCCCGGGACAGGGCCCCGGATCAGCCCCAGCATTTT. Residues: CASSTDSRDRAPDQPQHF.

V and J are TRBV5-1 and TRBJ1-4; tentatively, D is TRBD1 (6 bases). Looked up from germline, CDR1 is SGHRS and CDR2 is YFSETQ. The CDR3 loop spans 14 amino acids. Trimming removed 1 base from V and 10 bases from J, with 14 bases in between. CDR3 in DNA: TGCGCCAGCAGCTTGTCCCCGCCGGGGGCAAAACTGTTTTTT. It translates to CASSLSPPGAKLFF.

V and J are TRBV5-4 and TRBJ2-4; D is possibly TRBD1 (6 bases). This CDR3 has 15 amino acids. Germline CDR1 and CDR2: SGHNT and YYREEE (reference sequence). Trimming took 1 base from V and 4 from J, leaving 12 bases between them. DNA of the CDR3: TGTGCCAGCAGCTTGCAGGGGCCCTCTAAAAACATTCAGTACTTC. It codes for CASSLQGPSKNIQYF.

The chain combines TRBV10-3 with TRBJ1-4; D gene unclear. Germline V gives CDR1 ENHRY, CDR2 SYGVKD. V was shortened by 3 bases and J by 8 bases, with 13 bases between the two germline ends. The CDR3 runs to 14 residues. DNA of the CDR3: TGTGCCATCAGTGAAGAGGGAAGAGGGGAAAAACTGTTTTTT. Protein: CAISEEGRGEKLFF.

This chain uses TRBV3-1 (or the pseudogene TRBV3-2) with TRBJ1-3; D unclear. The length of the CDR3 is 15 residues. CDR1 is LGHDT, CDR2 YNNKEL, per germline (reference sequence). V lost 0 bases and J lost 2, with 8 bases in between. For the CDR3, the DNA is TGTGCCAGCAGCCAAGATAGGCTCGCTGGAAACACCATATATTTT. Its protein product is CASSQDRLAGNTIYF.

V usage is TRBV18 and J usage is TRBJ2-1; D not resolved. Germline lookup yields CDR1 KGHSH and CDR2 LQKENI. Deletions cut 3 bases from V and 9 bases from J, with 9 bases between. The CDR3 spans 12 residues. In nucleotides, the CDR3 is TGTGCCAGCTCACCTTCATCTAGTGAGCAGTTCTTC. It yields the protein CASSPSSSEQFF.

V gene TRBV30 combines with J gene TRBJ2-2; unclear D gene. CDR3 length: 12 amino acids. Trimming left V 4 bases short and J 0 bases short, with 3 bases between. Germline assignment: CDR1 GTSNPN and CDR2 SVGIG (reference sequence). The CDR3 DNA is TGTGCCTGGAACCCGAACACCGGGGAGCTGTTTTTT. Residues: CAWNPNTGELFF.

The rearrangement uses TRBV19 and TRBJ1-2; 9 bases align to TRBD1. This CDR3 spans 13 amino acids. Per the germline V gene, CDR1 is LNHDA and CDR2 is SQIVND (reference sequence). Trimming cost V 8 bases and J 7 bases; bases outside gene matches: 8. As DNA, the CDR3 is TGTGCCAGTCAACTACAGGGGGCGAGTGGCTACACCTTC. Its protein product is CASQLQGASGYTF.

The V and J genes are TRBV5-6 and TRBJ1-2; no reliable D call. V gave up 3 bases and J gave up 3 bases, with 9 bases separating them. Germline V gene data show CDR1 as SGHDT and CDR2 as YYEEEE. The CDR3 totals 13 residues. The CDR3 region has the DNA TGTGCCAGCAGCTCTTGGACTGACTATGGCTACACCTTC. It translates to CASSSWTDYGYTF.